This T cell receptor (beta chain) was sequenced for a study of blood T cell repertoires in COVID-19. TCRdb's copy holds only in-frame clones and misses some; the assay was immunoSEQ multiplex PCR. The table includes 120,000 or so clones, roughly 85% detected once. Trimming removed 7 bases from V and 0 bases from J, with 10 bases in between. The CDR3 has 14 residues. The V gene's germline CDR1 is LNHNV and CDR2 YYDKDF (reference sequence). The receptor was derived from a woman older than 75 with acute or convalescent COVID-19. This chain uses TRBV15 with TRBJ1-5; tentatively, D is TRBD1 (5 bases). The sample taken for sequencing was peripheral blood. CDR3 bases: TGTGCCACCAAAGGGGACTATAGCAATCAGCCCCAGCATTTT. This translates into CATKGDYSNQPQHF.